This T cell receptor (beta chain) was recovered during a study of cytomegalovirus exposure and HLA in healthy donors. 13 Jbeta primers and 60 Vbeta primers were used for the PCR. The assay was immunoSEQ multiplex PCR, and TCRdb's table has in-frame clones only and misses some. The profile shows under 250,000 clones, approximately 82% of them singletons. V lost 2 bases, J lost 5 bases, and 12 bases lay in between. Germline V gene sequence: CDR1 MDHEN, CDR2 SYDVKM. The CDR3 is made up of 14 amino acids. V is TRBV28 and J is TRBJ1-1; unclear D gene. The receptor's source is a male donor in good health and CMV-seronegative. Material: PBMCs. The CDR3 nucleotides read TGTGCCAGCAGTTTAGCCAAAGCTCGGACTGAAGCTTTCTTT. The encoded protein is CASSLAKARTEAFF. The entire variable domain, with the rest obtained from reference TRBV28 and TRBJ1-1, is as follows: DVKVTQSSRYLVKRTGEKVFLECVQDMDHENMFWYRQDPGLGLRLIYFSYDVKMKEKGDIPEGYSVSREKKERFSLILESASTNQTSMYLCASSLAKARTEAFFGQGTRLTVV.